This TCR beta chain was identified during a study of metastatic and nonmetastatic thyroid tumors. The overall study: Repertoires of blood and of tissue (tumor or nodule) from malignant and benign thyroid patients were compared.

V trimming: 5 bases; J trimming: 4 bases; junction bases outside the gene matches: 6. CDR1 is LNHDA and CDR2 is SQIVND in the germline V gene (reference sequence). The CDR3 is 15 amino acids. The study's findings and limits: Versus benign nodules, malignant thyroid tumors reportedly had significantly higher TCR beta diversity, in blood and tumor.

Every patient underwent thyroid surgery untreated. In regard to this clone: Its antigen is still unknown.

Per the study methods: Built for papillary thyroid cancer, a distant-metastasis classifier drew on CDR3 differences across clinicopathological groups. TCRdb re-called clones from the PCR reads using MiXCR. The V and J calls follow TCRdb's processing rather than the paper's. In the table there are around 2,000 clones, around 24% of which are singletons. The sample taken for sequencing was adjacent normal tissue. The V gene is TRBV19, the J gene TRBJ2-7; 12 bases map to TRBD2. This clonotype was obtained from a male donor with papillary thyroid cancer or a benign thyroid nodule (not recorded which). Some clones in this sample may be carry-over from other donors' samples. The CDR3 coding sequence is TGTGCCAGTAGTGAGAGACTAGCGGGAGAGTACGAGCAGTACTTC. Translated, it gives CASSERLAGEYEQYF.